The 25 T cell receptor beta chains below come from one sample, sequenced in a study of vaccination effects on CD4 cells after COVID-19. Viral peptide pool expansion of antigen-specific CD4+ T cells preceded sequencing in the ViraFEST assay. It was after approximately 11 days of culture that CD4+ T cells were isolated. Participants were given two doses of BNT162b2 or mRNA-1273 vaccine. Measured with immunoSEQ multiplex PCR; TCRdb has only the in-frame clones, and not every one. The table records over 80,000 clones, 77% of them present only once. Their recognized antigens are unknown. The source material was CD4+ T cells from PBMCs cultured with HCoV-OC43 spike peptides, sampled after COVID-19 vaccination. Stated subset: HCoV-OC43 spike overlapping peptide pool stimulation. These receptors originate from a human donor who received a COVID-19 vaccine.

V gene TRBV24-1 combines with J gene TRBJ1-2, with D unclear. Germline CDR1 KGHDR, CDR2 SFDVKD. This CDR3 spans 16 amino acids. Trimming took 1 base from V and 4 from J, leaving 15 bases between them. The CDR3: CATSDFRNMLGYGYTF. In DNA, the CDR3 is TGTGCCACCAGTGATTTCCGCAATATGTTGGGCTATGGCTACACCTTC.

The gene calls are TRBV3-1 (or the pseudogene TRBV3-2) and TRBJ2-1, with 9 nucleotides matching TRBD2. The length of the CDR3 is 18 residues. Per germline, CDR1 LGHDT and CDR2 YNNKEL (reference sequence). The trim removed 2 bases at V and 2 bases at J, leaving 10 bases unmatched. The CDR3 DNA follows: TGTGCCAGCAGCCAACGTACCCTTAGCGGGGGCACCTACAATGAGCAGTTCTTC. This codes for CASSQRTLSGGTYNEQFF.

V usage is TRBV19 and J usage is TRBJ2-5; a weak D match, TRBD1 (5 bases). The germline V and J ends were trimmed by 4 bases and 3 bases, with 12 bases remaining between them. CDR1 and CDR2 from the germline V gene are LNHDA and SQIVND (reference sequence). CDR3 length equals 14 residues. The CDR3 nucleotides read TGTGCCAGTAGTACTGCAGGGTTGAAAGAGACCCAGTACTTC. Translation gives CASSTAGLKETQYF.

The chain combines TRBV14 with TRBJ2-4, with D tentatively TRBD1 (6 bases). Between the trimmed V and J ends, which lost 1 base and 7 bases, there was a span of 8 bases. The CDR3 is made up of 13 amino acids. CDR1 SGHDN and CDR2 FVKESK come from the germline V gene. The CDR3 DNA is TGTGCCAGCAGCCAAGGGACAGCCAACATTCAGTACTTC. Its translation: CASSQGTANIQYF.

The chain employs TRBV11-2 and TRBJ2-7; D tentatively reads TRBD1 or TRBD2 (6 bases each). The germline V and J ends were trimmed by 0 bases and 2 bases, with 17 bases remaining between them. The CDR3 runs to 17 residues. From germline, CDR1 is SGHAT and CDR2 FQNNGV. DNA for the CDR3: TGTGCCAGCAGCTTAGACCGCCGGGGGCACTTAGCCTACGAGCAGTACGTC. Translating gives CASSLDRRGHLAYEQYV.

The chain recombines TRBV5-4 with TRBJ2-3; D is unresolved. The length of the CDR3 is 14 residues. Trimming removed 4 bases at V and 0 bases at J, with 9 bases between. CDR1 is SGHNT, CDR2 YYREEE, per germline (reference sequence). The chain's CDR3 is CASSQAGSTDTQYF. The CDR3 bases are TGTGCCAGCAGCCAGGCTGGGAGCACAGATACGCAGTATTTT. The complete variable domain, with remaining parts taken from reference TRBV5-4 and TRBJ2-3, reads ETGVTQSPTHLIKTRGQQVTLRCSSQSGHNTVSWYQQALGQGPQFIFQYYREEENGRGNFPPRFSGLQFPNYSSELNVNALELDDSALYLCASSQAGSTDTQYFGPGTRLTVL.

V and J are TRBV2 and TRBJ2-3, with 11 nucleotides matching TRBD1. Germline values: CDR1 SNHLY, CDR2 FYNNEI. The J segment lost 3 bases and the V segment lost 8 bases, leaving 13 bases of the junction unmatched. The CDR3 consists of 17 residues. DNA for the CDR3: TGTGCCAGCCTCCCCCGCCGGGACAGGGGGAGGACAGATACGCAGTATTTT. Its protein is CASLPRRDRGRTDTQYF. The full variable domain, with the rest looked up from reference TRBV2 and TRBJ2-3, is EPEVTQTPSHQVTQMGQEVILRCVPISNHLYFYWYRQILGQKVEFLVSFYNNEISEKSEIFDDQFSVERPDGSNFTLKIRSTKLEDSAMYFCASLPRRDRGRTDTQYFGPGTRLTVL.

This clone was counted only a few times. The chain joins TRBV19 to TRBJ1-2, with no clear D. The V end was cut by 1 base, the J end by 10 bases, with 7 bases between. CDR3 length: 11 residues. Germline lookup yields CDR1 LNHDA and CDR2 SQIVND (reference sequence). This CDR3 reads CASSIARVYTF. The CDR3 DNA sequence: TGTGCCAGTAGTATAGCTCGGGTCTACACCTTC.

In this sample, this clone turned up a few times. V gene TRBV18 combines with J gene TRBJ2-3; weak D call: TRBD1 (5 bases). Trimming shortened V by 6 bases and J by 1 base, and 8 bases separated the two germline ends. Germline CDR1 and CDR2: KGHSH and LQKENI. The CDR3 loop spans 13 amino acids. The CDR3 reads CASSGQGTDTQYF. CDR3 nucleotides: TGTGCCAGCTCCGGACAAGGCACAGATACGCAGTATTTT.

The chain has TRBV18 and TRBJ2-1, with a tentative D call TRBD2 (5 bases). CDR1 KGHSH and CDR2 LQKENI come from the germline V gene. The V and J ends lost 0 bases and 8 bases respectively, with 11 bases between them. The length of the CDR3 is 14 residues. The CDR3: CASSPPSGVDEQFF. DNA of the CDR3: TGTGCCAGCTCACCACCGTCCGGGGTGGATGAGCAGTTCTTC.

This clone was observed a few times. The genes are TRBV7-2 and TRBJ2-7, with D hard to call. The CDR3 runs to 14 residues. CDR1 is SGHTA and CDR2 is FQGNSA in the germline V gene. Trimming cost V 0 bases and J 0 bases, with 6 bases left between them. The chain's CDR3 is CASSLAHSSYEQYV. The CDR3 DNA follows: TGTGCCAGCAGCTTAGCGCACAGCTCCTACGAGCAGTACGTC.

This clone was observed once. The chain has TRBV7-2 and TRBJ2-1; 8 bases fit TRBD2. This CDR3 contains 17 residues. The germline CDR1 and CDR2 sequences are SGHTA and FQGNSA. Trimming at V came to 2 bases and at J to 5 bases, leaving 11 bases not matched to a gene. As DNA, the CDR3 is TGTGCCAGCAGCTTAAGACGGTCGGGGGGGGGTGACAATGAGCAGTTCTTC. Translating it yields CASSLRRSGGGDNEQFF.

This chain uses TRBV6-5 with TRBJ1-2; perhaps TRBD1 as D (6 bases). Germline CDR1 and CDR2: MNHEY and SVGAGI. The V end lost 6 bases, the J end lost 4 bases, and 18 bases lay between the germline ends. CDR3 length equals 15 residues. CDR3 in DNA: TGTGCCAGCAGACCGGACAGTCCGCGATTCTATGGCTACACCTTC. Amino acids: CASRPDSPRFYGYTF.

The V and J genes are TRBV6-6 and TRBJ2-2; D is perhaps TRBD1 (6 bases). The germline gives CDR1 MNHNY, CDR2 SVGAGI (reference sequence). V was shortened by 0 bases and J by 8 bases, with 16 bases between the two germline ends. There are 16 residues in the CDR3. The CDR3 DNA reads TGTGCCAGCAGTTACTCTTACAGGGTAATATCGGGGGAGCTGTTTTTT. Its protein product is CASSYSYRVISGELFF.

The chain carries TRBV28 and TRBJ2-5, with unresolved D. V was shortened by 4 bases and J by 0 bases, with 3 bases between the two germline ends. This CDR3 comprises 12 residues. The germline gives CDR1 MDHEN, CDR2 SYDVKM. CDR3 amino acids: CASSSDQETQYF. For the CDR3, the DNA is TGTGCCAGCAGTTCCGACCAAGAGACCCAGTACTTC.

The gene calls are TRBV19 and TRBJ2-4; D remains unclear. The CDR3 extends over 16 amino acids. V was shortened by 0 bases and J by 1 base, with 10 bases between the two germline ends. CDR1 is LNHDA, CDR2 SQIVND, per germline (reference sequence). CDR3 residues: CASSIDRFAAKNIQYF. In DNA form, the CDR3 reads TGTGCCAGTAGTATAGATCGTTTCGCTGCCAAAAACATTCAGTACTTC.

This chain joins TRBV7-3 and TRBJ2-3; 9 positions match TRBD2. Unmatched junction bases numbered 5, after V lost 5 bases and J lost 2 bases. CDR1 SGHTA and CDR2 FQGTGA come from the germline V gene. This CDR3 region has 15 residues. The DNA for the CDR3 is TGTGCCAGCAGCCCTAGCGGGGCCATCACAGATACGCAGTATTTT. Protein sequence: CASSPSGAITDTQYF.

The chain joins TRBV10-3 to TRBJ2-1; 8 nucleotides line up with TRBD2. Germline-derived CDR1 and CDR2 are ENHRY and SYGVKD. The CDR3 contains 15 residues. The junction had 6 bases not matched to a gene; V was cut back by 4 bases and J by 4 bases. The CDR3 sequence: CAISARGDNYNEQFF. The CDR3 DNA is TGTGCCATCAGTGCGCGGGGGGATAATTACAATGAGCAGTTCTTC.

This clone has a handful of counts. This chain connects TRBV18 to TRBJ1-5, with 10 positions matching TRBD1. The germline V gene has CDR1 KGHSH and CDR2 LQKENI. V gave up 5 bases and J gave up 3 bases; unmatched junction bases: 7. This CDR3 has 16 residues. The CDR3 DNA sequence: TGTGCCAGCTCAGAAAGACAGGGGGCGACCAATCAGCCCCAGCATTTT. This encodes CASSERQGATNQPQHF. Together with reference TRBV18 and TRBJ1-5, the CDR3 gives the full variable domain: NAGVMQNPRHLVRRRGQEARLRCSPMKGHSHVYWYRQLPEEGLKFMVYLQKENIIDESGMPKERFSAEFPKEGPSILRIQQVVRGDSAAYFCASSERQGATNQPQHFGDGTRLSIL.

The J gene is TRBJ1-1, the V gene TRBV7-2; D perhaps matches TRBD1 (5 bases). Per germline, CDR1 SGHTA and CDR2 FQGNSA. Trimming cost V 2 bases and J 6 bases, with 13 bases left between them. There are 14 residues in the CDR3. The CDR3 DNA sequence: TGTGCCAGCAGCTTACAGGGCTTCTACGCTGAAGCTTTCTTT. This translates into CASSLQGFYAEAFF.

J is TRBJ2-2 and V is TRBV5-1; D unresolved. V lost 5 bases and J lost 5, with 10 bases in between. This CDR3 is built from 13 residues. In germline, CDR1 is SGHRS, CDR2 YFSETQ. CDR3 residues: CASSSPGTGELFF. The DNA of the CDR3 is TGCGCCAGCAGTTCCCCAGGAACCGGGGAGCTGTTTTTT.

The chain is built from TRBV6-6 and TRBJ1-5; D is ambiguous. The germline gives CDR1 MNHNY, CDR2 SVGAGI (reference sequence). This CDR3 has 12 amino acids. The V end was cut by 10 bases, the J end by 4 bases, with 11 bases between. The CDR3 coding sequence is TGTGCCATTTCCTCGGGTAATCAGCCCCAGCATTTT. Protein sequence: CAISSGNQPQHF.

A few counts support this clone. The CDR3 nucleotides read TGTGCCAGTAGTATGTGGGACAGGGGAGAGCAGTACGTC. The encoded protein is CASSMWDRGEQYV. V gene TRBV19 combines with J gene TRBJ2-7; 10 bases fit TRBD1. With V trimmed by 3 bases and J by 7 bases, 3 bases remained unmatched. The CDR3 is 13 residues long. CDR1 LNHDA and CDR2 SQIVND come from the germline V gene (reference sequence).

The chain couples TRBV6-5 to TRBJ2-1; D remains unclear. The CDR3 contains 11 residues. Between the trimmed V and J ends, which lost 6 bases and 5 bases, there was a span of 5 bases. Looked up from germline, CDR1 is MNHEY and CDR2 is SVGAGI. CDR3 protein: CASRKHNEQFF. The CDR3 nucleotides read TGTGCCAGCAGAAAGCACAATGAGCAGTTCTTC.

The chain is built from TRBV2 and TRBJ2-5; TRBD1 agrees at 7 bases. This CDR3 has 15 residues. V shed 1 base and J 4 bases; nucleotides not matched to a gene: 6. The V gene's germline CDR1 is SNHLY and CDR2 FYNNEI. The CDR3 sequence is CASSEERGPAETQYF. CDR3 nucleotides: TGTGCCAGCAGTGAAGAGAGGGGGCCGGCAGAGACCCAGTACTTC.